What follows are 26 T cell receptor beta chains derived from one specimen sequenced in a study of T cell responses to AZD1222 COVID-19 vaccine. TCRdb keeps only in-frame clones here, not all; method: immunoSEQ multiplex PCR. The sample lists 130,000 or so clones; about 89% were seen once. The source was peripheral blood, collected 28 days after the second AZD1222 dose. All receptors come from an adult who received the AZD1222 COVID-19 vaccine.

The chain uses TRBV19 and TRBJ1-1, with 7 bases that match TRBD1. CDR1 and CDR2 (germline): LNHDA, SQIVND (reference sequence). CDR3 size: 15 residues. The V and J ends lost 6 bases and 1 base, in that order; junction bases with no gene match: 8. CDR3 nucleotides: TGTGCCAGTAGACCTGGGGGGACAGAGAACACTGAAGCTTTCTTT. It codes for CASRPGGTENTEAFF.

This chain connects TRBV5-4 to TRBJ1-4; 7 positions match TRBD1. The ends lost 1 base at V and 8 bases at J; junction bases unmatched: 2. CDR1 is SGHNT and CDR2 is YYREEE in the germline V gene (reference sequence). The CDR3 contains 13 residues. As DNA, the CDR3 is TGTGCCAGCAGCTTGTACAGGGGAGAAAAACTGTTTTTT. This sequence encodes CASSLYRGEKLFF. Based on the CDR3 plus reference TRBV5-4 and TRBJ1-4, the full variable domain is ETGVTQSPTHLIKTRGQQVTLRCSSQSGHNTVSWYQQALGQGPQFIFQYYREEENGRGNFPPRFSGLQFPNYSSELNVNALELDDSALYLCASSLYRGEKLFFGSGTQLSVL.

The J gene is TRBJ2-7, the V gene TRBV6-5; perhaps TRBD2 as D (7 bases). This CDR3 spans 15 amino acids. CDR1 and CDR2 (germline): MNHEY, SVGAGI. The germline V and J ends were trimmed by 7 bases and 2 bases, with 18 bases remaining between them. The CDR3 region has the DNA TGTGCCAGCAACGAGGGGGGGGCCCCGACCTACGAGCAGTACTTC. It yields the protein CASNEGGAPTYEQYF.

The genes are TRBV10-3 and TRBJ1-1, with a possible D match to TRBD1 (5 bases). Germline-derived CDR1 and CDR2 are ENHRY and SYGVKD. The CDR3 is 16 residues long. V was shortened by 3 bases and J by 7 bases, with 21 bases between the two germline ends. CDR3 in DNA: TGTGCCATCAGTGACCCGGAGGGGCAGGGAAGACGTGAAGCTTTCTTT. Translating gives CAISDPEGQGRREAFF.

This chain's CDR3 is CASSIQGAGANVLTF. DNA of the CDR3: TGTGCCAGCAGCATACAAGGAGCGGGGGCCAACGTCCTGACTTTC. The genes are TRBV7-9 and TRBJ2-6; D remains ambiguous. The germline V gene has CDR1 SEHNR and CDR2 FQNEAQ (reference sequence). The CDR3 totals 15 residues. V lost 5 bases and J lost 4, with 12 bases in between.

The chain links TRBV11-2 to TRBJ1-1; D unresolved. V shed 5 bases and J shed 6 bases, with 10 bases lying between them. CDR3 size: 12 residues. Germline V CDR1 and CDR2: SGHAT, FQNNGV. Here the CDR3 DNA reads TGTGCCAGCAGCCATCTAGGCTCTGAAGCTTTCTTT. It yields the protein CASSHLGSEAFF.

This sequence joins TRBV6-2 or TRBV6-3 and TRBJ1-1; no clear D. V was pared by 0 bases and J by 2 bases, with 4 bases between. This CDR3 has 13 amino acids. Germline V CDR1 and CDR2: MNHEY, SVGEGT. The CDR3 sequence: CASSYSRNTEAFF. CDR3 nucleotide sequence: TGTGCCAGCAGTTACTCAAGAAACACTGAAGCTTTCTTT.

CDR3 amino acids: CASSRGAGVNQPQHF. For the CDR3, the DNA is TGTGCCAGCTCCCGGGGAGCGGGGGTCAATCAGCCCCAGCATTTT. This sequence joins TRBV18 and TRBJ1-5; maybe TRBD1 (5 bases). The V end was cut by 6 bases, the J end by 3 bases, with 15 bases between. The CDR3 length is 15 residues. From germline, CDR1 is KGHSH and CDR2 LQKENI.

V gene TRBV2 combines with J gene TRBJ1-1; D perhaps matches TRBD1 (6 bases). This CDR3 spans 15 amino acids. CDR1 and CDR2 (germline): SNHLY, FYNNEI. The V gene lost 8 bases and the J gene lost 6 bases, with 22 bases spanning the gap. The CDR3 is CASWPGGLSWAEAFF. DNA of the CDR3: TGTGCCAGCTGGCCCGGGGGGCTGAGTTGGGCTGAAGCTTTCTTT.

The V call is TRBV5-8, the J call TRBJ2-3; 11 bases line up with TRBD2. The CDR3 extends over 15 amino acids. CDR1 and CDR2 from the germline V gene are SGHTS and YDEGEE. V lost 5 bases to trimming and J lost 8 bases; unmatched junction nucleotides: 10. The CDR3 bases are TGTGCCAGCAGTCTTCTAGCGGGGGGATTCGGTACGCAGTATTTT. It yields the protein CASSLLAGGFGTQYF.

This sequence joins TRBV7-2 and TRBJ2-2; the D call may be TRBD1 or TRBD2 (5 bases each). V lost 5 bases and J lost 6, with 19 bases in between. This CDR3 has 16 residues. Per the germline V gene, CDR1 is SGHTA and CDR2 is FQGNSA. The CDR3 DNA is TGTGCCAGCAGCCCAAGAGAGGGGATGGGTCCCGGGGAGCTGTTTTTT. Translating it yields CASSPREGMGPGELFF.

The chain joins TRBV5-4 to TRBJ2-3, with D perhaps TRBD2 (7 bases). Germline assignment: CDR1 SGHNT and CDR2 YYREEE (reference sequence). The V and J ends lost 0 bases and 0 bases respectively, with 14 bases between them. This CDR3 comprises 17 residues. The CDR3 DNA follows: TGTGCCAGCAGCTTGGGCTCGGGGGGCACTAGCACAGATACGCAGTATTTT. As protein: CASSLGSGGTSTDTQYF. The entire variable domain, with the rest obtained from reference TRBV5-4 and TRBJ2-3, is as follows: ETGVTQSPTHLIKTRGQQVTLRCSSQSGHNTVSWYQQALGQGPQFIFQYYREEENGRGNFPPRFSGLQFPNYSSELNVNALELDDSALYLCASSLGSGGTSTDTQYFGPGTRLTVL.

The rearrangement uses TRBV4-1 and TRBJ1-5; D possibly corresponds to TRBD1 (6 bases). Germline CDR1 is MGHRA and CDR2 is YSYEKL. The CDR3 runs 17 residues. Trimming removed 5 bases at V and 1 base at J, with 18 bases between. The DNA of the CDR3 is TGCGCCAGCAGCGAGCCAGGGGACTCGGAGAGCAATCAGCCCCAGCATTTT. Translated, it gives CASSEPGDSESNQPQHF.

The chain recombines TRBV7-2 with TRBJ1-4; D remains unclear. Germline-derived CDR1 and CDR2 are SGHTA and FQGNSA. This CDR3 contains 11 residues. V dropped 6 bases and J dropped 6 bases, with 5 bases sitting between them. The CDR3 sequence is CASRAYEKLFF. CDR3 nucleotides: TGTGCCAGCAGAGCCTATGAAAAACTGTTTTTT.

The chain recombines TRBV5-4 with TRBJ1-1; D call uncertain. CDR3 length: 13 amino acids. V was shortened by 4 bases and J by 6 bases, with 13 bases between the two germline ends. Germline V gene data show CDR1 as SGHNT and CDR2 as YYREEE (reference sequence). The CDR3 loop is CASSPGVPSEAFF. DNA of the CDR3: TGTGCCAGCAGCCCAGGTGTCCCCTCTGAAGCTTTCTTT.

This chain joins TRBV10-1 and TRBJ2-2, with D uncertain. Trimming took 3 bases from V and 7 from J, leaving 3 bases between them. Germline CDR1 reads WNHNN; CDR2 reads SYGVQD (reference sequence). This CDR3 has 11 amino acids. CDR3 region: CASSDYGELFF. The CDR3 DNA follows: TGCGCCAGCAGTGATTACGGGGAGCTGTTTTTT.

The V gene is TRBV19, the J gene TRBJ1-6, with D hard to call. The CDR3 covers 14 residues. Looked up from germline, CDR1 is LNHDA and CDR2 is SQIVND (reference sequence). Trimming pared 9 bases from V and 6 bases from J, leaving 15 bases between. CDR3 coding DNA: TGTGCCAGCACGAAGACCCTCGGTAATTCACCCCTCCACTTT. Protein: CASTKTLGNSPLHF. The whole variable domain, filled in from reference TRBV19 and TRBJ1-6, reads DGGITQSPKYLFRKEGQNVTLSCEQNLNHDAMYWYRQDPGQGLRLIYYSQIVNDFQKGDIAEGYSVSREKKESFPLTVTSAQKNPTAFYLCASTKTLGNSPLHFGNGTRLTVT.

This chain connects TRBV5-1 to TRBJ1-2, with TRBD1 identical over 10 bases. Losses at the gene ends were 4 bases for V and 4 bases for J; bases not matched to a gene: 10. Germline V gene data show CDR1 as SGHRS and CDR2 as YFSETQ. The CDR3 runs to 16 residues. The CDR3 here is CASSPGTGDPLYGYTF. The CDR3 DNA reads TGCGCCAGCAGCCCCGGGACAGGGGATCCGCTCTATGGCTACACCTTC.

This sequence joins TRBV6-2 or TRBV6-3 and TRBJ1-5; TRBD1 might be the D (6 bases). The CDR3 is 14 amino acids. The V end was cut by 7 bases, the J end by 7 bases, with 17 bases between. The germline gives CDR1 MNHEY, CDR2 SVGEGT. As DNA, the CDR3 is TGTGCCAGCACCCCTCAGGGGAGTCTACAGCCCCAGCATTTT. Amino acids: CASTPQGSLQPQHF.

This chain joins TRBV15 and TRBJ1-2; D is unresolved. Per the germline V gene, CDR1 is LNHNV and CDR2 is YYDKDF (reference sequence). The CDR3 length is 15 residues. Trimming cost V 0 bases and J 0 bases, with 8 bases left between them. In DNA, the CDR3 is TGTGCCACCAGCAGAGAGGCTATAGCTAACTATGGCTACACCTTC. Residues: CATSREAIANYGYTF.

The V call is TRBV18, the J call TRBJ1-2, with 7 bases lining up with TRBD1. Germline assignment: CDR1 KGHSH and CDR2 LQKENI. Trimming cost V 5 bases and J 5 bases; bases outside gene matches: 8. This CDR3 region has 14 residues. The CDR3 reads CASSATGEGYGYTF. For the CDR3, the DNA is TGTGCCAGCTCAGCAACAGGGGAAGGGTATGGCTACACCTTC.

J is TRBJ2-1 and V is TRBV25-1; the match to TRBD2 covers 8 bases. This CDR3 is 15 amino acids long. The V segment lost 4 bases and the J segment 6 bases; nucleotides outside the gene matches: 8. CDR1 is MGHDK and CDR2 is SYGVNS in the germline V gene. CDR3 DNA sequence: TGTGCCAGCAGTGCCCGCGGGGGGCCTGGCAATGAGCAGTTCTTC. Amino acid sequence: CASSARGGPGNEQFF.

The chain joins TRBV30 to TRBJ1-6; weak D call: TRBD1 (5 bases). Trimming took 4 bases from V and 7 from J, leaving 11 bases between them. Per the germline V gene, CDR1 is GTSNPN and CDR2 is SVGIG (reference sequence). The length of the CDR3 is 13 residues. In DNA, the CDR3 is TGTGCCTGGACGGCAGGGAGGAATTCACCCCTCCACTTT. It translates to CAWTAGRNSPLHF.

This chain joins TRBV5-4 and TRBJ2-1; TRBD2 is a possible D gene (6 bases). Germline V gives CDR1 SGHNT, CDR2 YYREEE (reference sequence). V was pared by 2 bases and J by 10 bases, with 16 bases between. The CDR3 totals 14 residues. CDR3 region: CASSFEGRFREQFF. As DNA, the CDR3 is TGTGCCAGCAGCTTCGAGGGGAGGTTTAGGGAGCAGTTCTTC.

The chain combines TRBV5-6 with TRBJ2-3, with a possible D match to TRBD2 (6 bases). This CDR3 region has 15 residues. The germline gives CDR1 SGHDT, CDR2 YYEEEE. The V and J ends lost 4 bases and 0 bases respectively, with 12 bases between them. CDR3 nucleotide sequence: TGTGCCAGCAGCGCCCCCGGGACTAGCACAGATACGCAGTATTTT. Residues: CASSAPGTSTDTQYF.

This clone has a single count. The chain joins TRBV7-9 to TRBJ2-2; D remains ambiguous. The CDR3 is made up of 12 amino acids. Looked up from germline, CDR1 is SEHNR and CDR2 is FQNEAQ (reference sequence). V lost 6 bases to trimming and J lost 6 bases, with 8 bases between them. The CDR3 loop reads CASRNGPGELFF. The CDR3 nucleotides are TGTGCCAGCAGAAACGGCCCCGGGGAGCTGTTTTTT.